Listed below are T cell receptor beta chains from one sample, sequenced in a study of cytomegalovirus exposure and HLA in healthy donors. Data came from immunoSEQ multiplex PCR; TCRdb stores just in-frame clones and leaves some out. The table has around 150,000 clones, more than 70% seen once. Sequenced material: PBMCs. The origin of the receptors is a man aged 55 to 70 in good health and CMV-seronegative. Each CDR3 is given with its conserved first and last residue. The D gene is left open where the match is weak. Part of the rows lack a size; the others show once, few, many or a class for expanded clones.

>.|TRBJ1-5|TRBV30|.
CACSRGVDQPQHF
TGTGCCTGCAGCAGGGGTGTCGATCAGCCCCAGCATTTT
>.|TRBJ2-5|TRBV4-3|.
CASSPKGEGIRGETQYF
TGCGCCAGCAGCCCCAAGGGGGAGGGGATACGAGGGGAGACCCAGTACTTC
>.|TRBJ1-6|TRBV2|.
CASSEALQGGSSYNSPLHF
TGTGCCAGCAGTGAAGCGCTTCAAGGAGGGAGCTCCTATAATTCACCCCTCCACTTT
>.|TRBJ2-5|TRBV5-1|.
CASSLSSGTQVETQYF
TGCGCCAGCAGCTTGAGCTCGGGGACTCAGGTAGAGACCCAGTACTTC
>.|TRBJ2-7|TRBV19|TRBD2
CASSPGTSGRWQYF
TGTGCCAGTAGTCCCGGGACTAGCGGGAGATGGCAGTACTTC
>.|TRBJ1-2|TRBV6-5|.
CASSYSAGRGYGYTF
TGTGCCAGCAGTTACTCCGCAGGTCGGGGGTATGGCTACACCTTC
>.|TRBJ2-7|TRBV7-9|.
CASSPRIASSSNEQYF
TGTGCCAGCAGCCCCCGGATTGCGTCTAGTTCGAACGAGCAGTACTTC
>.|TRBJ1-2|TRBV7-3|TRBD1
CASSSGTGEGYTF
TGTGCCAGCAGCTCCGGGACAGGCGAAGGCTACACCTTC
>.|TRBJ2-7|TRBV6-1|TRBD1
CASKHDREILYEQYF
TGTGCCAGCAAACATGACAGGGAAATACTCTACGAGCAGTACTTC
>.|TRBJ1-2|TRBV5-1|TRBD1
CASSLATTRQGVGYTF
TGCGCCAGCAGCTTGGCAACGACACGACAGGGGGTAGGCTACACCTTC
>.|TRBJ2-7|TRBV1|.
CTSSPRAVFYEQYF
TGCACCAGCAGCCCCCGCGCGGTCTTCTACGAGCAGTACTTC
>few|TRBJ1-5|TRBV19|TRBD1
CASSIGWQGGHQPQHF
TGTGCCAGTAGTATTGGTTGGCAGGGGGGACATCAGCCCCAGCATTTT
>once|TRBJ1-6|TRBV7-8|TRBD1
CASSLRPTGDLSPLHF
TGTGCCAGCAGCCTAAGGCCTACAGGGGACCTTTCACCCCTCCACTTT
>.|TRBJ1-2|TRBV28|.
CASSLEDGLNGYTF
TGTGCCAGCAGTTTAGAAGACGGACTAAATGGCTACACCTTC
>.|TRBJ2-7|TRBV5-1|TRBD1
CASSTGTGYYEQYF
TGCGCCAGCAGCACCGGGACAGGCTACTACGAGCAGTACTTC
>.|TRBJ2-4|TRBV5-1|TRBD1
CASSRHDRDENIQYF
TGCGCCAGCAGCCGCCACGACAGGGATGAAAACATTCAGTACTTC
>.|TRBJ2-7|TRBV29-1|TRBD2
CSVHGLAGEGEQYF
TGCAGCGTTCATGGACTAGCGGGAGAGGGCGAGCAGTACTTC
>.|TRBJ2-7|TRBV6-5|TRBD2
CASKYASGSYEQYF
TGTGCCAGCAAATACGCTAGCGGCTCCTACGAGCAGTACTTC
>.|TRBJ2-1|TRBV2|TRBD2
CASRELAGAYNEQFF
TGTGCCAGCAGAGAACTAGCGGGGGCCTACAATGAGCAGTTCTTC
>.|TRBJ2-2|TRBV6-5|TRBD2
CASKLAGSNTGELFF
TGTGCCAGCAAACTAGCGGGGTCGAACACCGGGGAGCTGTTTTTT
>.|TRBJ2-1|TRBV18|TRBD2
CASSPVELAGGPGFF
TGTGCCAGCTCACCAGTGGAACTAGCGGGAGGGCCGGGGTTCTTC
>.|TRBJ2-6|TRBV9|.
CASRRESSPSSGANVLTF
TGTGCCAGCAGGAGGGAGAGCTCCCCCAGCTCTGGGGCCAACGTCCTGACTTTC
>.|TRBJ2-5|TRBV4-3|.
CASSQRAVGETQYF
TGCGCCAGCAGCCAAAGAGCGGTCGGAGAGACCCAGTACTTC
>.|TRBJ1-2|TRBV18|TRBD1
CASSPGQGNGYTF
TGTGCCAGCTCACCGGGACAGGGAAATGGCTACACCTTC
>once|TRBJ2-5|TRBV5-6|.
CASSRNTREQYF
TGTGCCAGCAGCCGAAACACTCGGGAGCAGTACTTC
>few|TRBJ2-6|TRBV6-1|TRBD1
CASRSGGSGANVLTF
TGTGCCAGCAGGTCAGGGGGCTCTGGGGCCAACGTCCTGACTTTC
>.|TRBJ1-5|TRBV28|TRBD1
CASSIHRGQPQHF
TGTGCCAGCAGTATACACAGGGGTCAGCCCCAGCATTTT
>.|TRBJ1-4|TRBV11-2|TRBD1
CASRPGTGGSTNEKLFF
TGTGCCAGCAGACCAGGGACAGGGGGCTCAACTAATGAAAAACTGTTTTTT
>.|TRBJ2-1|TRBV5-1|TRBD2
CASSLDLSGGRGNEQFF
TGCGCCAGCAGCTTGGACCTCTCGGGCGGGAGGGGCAATGAGCAGTTCTTC
>few|TRBJ2-3|TRBV5-1|TRBD2
CASSLELAGGTDTQYF
TGCGCCAGCAGCTTGGAGCTCGCGGGGGGCACAGATACGCAGTATTTT
>.|TRBJ2-2|TRBV30|TRBD2
CAWSVGGTGELFF
TGTGCCTGGAGTGTCGGGGGGACCGGGGAGCTGTTTTTT
>.|TRBJ1-5|TRBV30|TRBD1
CAWSVGTGNQPQHF
TGTGCCTGGAGTGTCGGGACAGGGAATCAGCCCCAGCATTTT
>few|TRBJ1-6|TRBV30|TRBD1
CAWRDRSSYNSPLHF
TGTGCCTGGAGGGACAGGAGCTCCTATAATTCACCCCTCCACTTT
>once|TRBJ2-7|TRBV7-9|TRBD1
CASSFGQAFISEQYF
TGTGCCAGCAGCTTTGGACAGGCTTTTATAAGCGAGCAGTACTTC
>.|TRBJ2-1|TRBV27|TRBD2
CASAGDGTYNEQFF
TGTGCCAGCGCGGGGGACGGAACATACAATGAGCAGTTCTTC
>.|TRBJ2-7|TRBV29-1|TRBD2
CSANAGLAGVDEQYF
TGCAGCGCCAACGCTGGACTAGCGGGAGTCGACGAGCAGTACTTC
>.|TRBJ2-1|TRBV7-6|TRBD1
CASSLAPRQGNEQFF
TGTGCCAGCAGCTTAGCCCCACGACAGGGCAATGAGCAGTTCTTC
>few|TRBJ2-1|TRBV11-1|.
CASSLATYNEQFF
TGTGCCAGCAGCTTAGCTACCTACAATGAGCAGTTCTTC
>.|TRBJ2-5|TRBV25-1|TRBD2
CASSESQRGLQETQYF
TGTGCCAGCAGTGAATCCCAGCGGGGCCTCCAAGAGACCCAGTACTTC
>.|TRBJ2-1|TRBV6-4|TRBD2
CASSVSSGGAGYEQFF
TGTGCCAGCAGTGTTTCTAGCGGGGGGGCCGGCTATGAGCAGTTCTTC
>.|TRBJ2-2|TRBV28|.
CAGGISGEAGELFF
TGTGCCGGGGGGATTAGCGGCGAAGCCGGGGAGCTGTTTTTT
>.|TRBJ2-2|TRBV5-1|.
CASAWSRANTGELFF
TGCGCCAGCGCCTGGAGCAGAGCGAACACCGGGGAGCTGTTTTTT
>.|TRBJ2-7|TRBV6-5|.
CASTPPGDTYEQYF
TGTGCCAGCACCCCCCCCGGGGATACCTACGAGCAGTACTTC
>.|TRBJ2-2|TRBV4-3|TRBD2
CASSPRYGLAGDLGTGELFF
TGCGCCAGCAGCCCAAGATATGGACTAGCGGGAGATTTGGGTACCGGGGAGCTGTTTTTT
>.|TRBJ2-3|TRBV6-1|TRBD1
CASSVTTGTDEYF
TGTGCCAGCAGCGTTACGACCGGGACAGACGAGTATTTT
>once|TRBJ1-2|TRBV18|TRBD1
CASSRTGGYGYTF
TGTGCCAGCTCACGGACAGGGGGATATGGCTACACCTTC
>.|TRBJ2-5|TRBV7-8|.
CASSLGTNQETQYF
TGTGCCAGCAGCTTAGGGACTAACCAAGAGACCCAGTACTTC
>.|TRBJ2-7|TRBV6-1|TRBD2
CASSEVRRRGGRYEQYF
TGTGCCAGCAGTGAAGTACGGAGGAGGGGCGGGAGGTACGAGCAGTACTTC
>.|TRBJ2-5|TRBV7-7|TRBD2
CASSLELAGAMETQYF
TGTGCCAGCAGCTTAGAACTAGCGGGAGCTATGGAGACCCAGTACTTC
>.|TRBJ1-1|TRBV10-3|TRBD1
CAIRPREQGGTEAFF
TGTGCCATCAGGCCTCGCGAACAGGGGGGCACTGAAGCTTTCTTT
>.|TRBJ2-5|TRBV18|TRBD1
CASSPGQGAWETQYF
TGTGCCAGCTCACCAGGACAGGGGGCTTGGGAGACCCAGTACTTC
>.|TRBJ2-7|TRBV9|.
CASSVDPSFDPYEQYF
TGTGCCAGCAGCGTAGATCCTAGCTTTGACCCCTACGAGCAGTACTTC
>.|TRBJ2-2|TRBV9|TRBD2
CASSASGRANTGELFF
TGTGCCAGCAGCGCTAGCGGGAGGGCCAACACCGGGGAGCTGTTTTTT
>.|TRBJ1-2|TRBV27|TRBD1
CASSPSRDRGVYYGYTF
TGTGCCAGCAGTCCGTCCCGGGACAGGGGAGTGTACTATGGCTACACCTTC
>.|TRBJ2-1|TRBV19|.
CASSIGGLGGGRSYNEQFF
TGTGCCAGTAGTATAGGGGGACTTGGTGGAGGACGCTCCTACAATGAGCAGTTCTTC
>.|TRBJ1-5|TRBV7-8|TRBD1
CASSQGQGGNQPQHF
TGTGCCAGCAGCCAAGGACAGGGAGGCAATCAGCCCCAGCATTTT
>few|TRBJ2-3|TRBV7-9|.
CSSSLDMASDTDTQYF
TGTTCCAGCAGCTTAGACATGGCTAGCGACACAGATACGCAGTATTTT
>.|TRBJ2-5|TRBV7-2|.
CASSLGRGQETQYF
TGTGCCAGCAGCTTAGGCAGGGGTCAAGAGACCCAGTACTTC
>once|TRBJ2-7|TRBV5-1|TRBD2
CASSFPREGGEQYF
TGCGCCAGCAGCTTTCCCAGGGAGGGAGGCGAGCAGTACTTC
>.|TRBJ1-2|TRBV27|.
CASSLSPRNYGYTF
TGTGCCAGCAGTTTGTCCCCCAGAAACTATGGCTACACCTTC